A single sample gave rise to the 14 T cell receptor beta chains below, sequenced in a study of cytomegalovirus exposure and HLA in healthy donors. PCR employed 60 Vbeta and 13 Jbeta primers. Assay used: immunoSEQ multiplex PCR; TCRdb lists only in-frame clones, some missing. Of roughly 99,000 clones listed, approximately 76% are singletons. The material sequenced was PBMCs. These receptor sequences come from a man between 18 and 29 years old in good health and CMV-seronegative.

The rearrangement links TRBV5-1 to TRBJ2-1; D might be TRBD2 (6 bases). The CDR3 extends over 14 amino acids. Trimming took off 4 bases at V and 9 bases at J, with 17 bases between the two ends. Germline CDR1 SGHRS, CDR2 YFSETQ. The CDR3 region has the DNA TGCGCCAGCAGCCTACCGGACCCCGGGGGTGAGCAGTTCTTC. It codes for CASSLPDPGGEQFF.

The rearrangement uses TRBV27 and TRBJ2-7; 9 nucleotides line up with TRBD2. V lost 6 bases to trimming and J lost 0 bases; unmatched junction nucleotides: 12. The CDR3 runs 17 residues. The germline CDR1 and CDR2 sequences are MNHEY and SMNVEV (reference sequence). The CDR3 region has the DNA TGTGCCAGCAGCCTTAACCCCCTAGCGGGGAACTCCTACGAGCAGTACTTC. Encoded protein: CASSLNPLAGNSYEQYF.

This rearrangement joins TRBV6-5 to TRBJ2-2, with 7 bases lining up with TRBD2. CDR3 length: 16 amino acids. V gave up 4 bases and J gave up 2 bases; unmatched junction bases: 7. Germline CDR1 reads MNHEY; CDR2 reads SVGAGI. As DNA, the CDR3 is TGTGCCAGCAGTTTAACGGGGGGTGTTAACACCGGGGAGCTGTTTTTT. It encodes CASSLTGGVNTGELFF.

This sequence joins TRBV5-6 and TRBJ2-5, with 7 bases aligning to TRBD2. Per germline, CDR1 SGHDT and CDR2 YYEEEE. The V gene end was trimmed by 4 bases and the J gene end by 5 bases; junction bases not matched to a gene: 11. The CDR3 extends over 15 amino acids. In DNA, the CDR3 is TGTGCCAGCAGCATCCGGGGGGTACCGGGGGAGACCCAGTACTTC. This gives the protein CASSIRGVPGETQYF.

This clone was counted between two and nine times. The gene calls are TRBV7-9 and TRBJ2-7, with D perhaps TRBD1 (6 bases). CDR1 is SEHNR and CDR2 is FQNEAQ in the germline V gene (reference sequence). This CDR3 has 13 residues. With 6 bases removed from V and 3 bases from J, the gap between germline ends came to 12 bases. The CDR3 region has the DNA TGTGCCAGCAGGATGGACAGAGACTACGAGCAGTACTTC. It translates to CASRMDRDYEQYF.

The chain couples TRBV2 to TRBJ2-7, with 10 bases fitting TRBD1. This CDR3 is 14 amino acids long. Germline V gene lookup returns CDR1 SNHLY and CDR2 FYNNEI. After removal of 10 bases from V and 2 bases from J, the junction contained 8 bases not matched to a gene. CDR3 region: CATRQTGGPYEQYF. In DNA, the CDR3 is TGTGCCACCCGGCAGACAGGGGGCCCCTACGAGCAGTACTTC.

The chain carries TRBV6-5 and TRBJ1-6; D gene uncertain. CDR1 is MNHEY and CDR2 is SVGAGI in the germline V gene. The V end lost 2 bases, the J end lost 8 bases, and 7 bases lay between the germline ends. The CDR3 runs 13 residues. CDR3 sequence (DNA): TGTGCCAGCAGTTACCTTAGTTATTCACCCCTCCACTTT. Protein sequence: CASSYLSYSPLHF.

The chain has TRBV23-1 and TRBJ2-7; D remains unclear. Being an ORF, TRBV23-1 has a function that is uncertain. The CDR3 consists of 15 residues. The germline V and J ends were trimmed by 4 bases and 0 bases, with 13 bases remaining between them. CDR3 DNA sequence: TGCGCCAGCAGTCTCCTCCAGGTGATCTCCTACGAGCAGTACTTC. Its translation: CASSLLQVISYEQYF.

The CDR3 loop is CASSHTDRGGGEAFF. CDR3 DNA: TGCGCCAGCAGCCATACAGACAGGGGGGGCGGTGAAGCTTTCTTT. The V gene is TRBV4-1, the J gene TRBJ1-1; TRBD1 matches 9 bases. This CDR3 spans 15 amino acids. Looked up from germline, CDR1 is MGHRA and CDR2 is YSYEKL. J was trimmed by 7 bases and V by 3 bases; bases with no gene match: 9.

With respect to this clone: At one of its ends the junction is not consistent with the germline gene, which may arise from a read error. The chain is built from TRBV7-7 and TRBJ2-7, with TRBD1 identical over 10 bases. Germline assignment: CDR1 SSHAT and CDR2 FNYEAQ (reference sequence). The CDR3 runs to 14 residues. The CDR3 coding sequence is TGTGCTAGCAGCCCCGGGACAGGGGCCTACGAGCAGTACTTC. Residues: CASSPGTGAYEQYF.

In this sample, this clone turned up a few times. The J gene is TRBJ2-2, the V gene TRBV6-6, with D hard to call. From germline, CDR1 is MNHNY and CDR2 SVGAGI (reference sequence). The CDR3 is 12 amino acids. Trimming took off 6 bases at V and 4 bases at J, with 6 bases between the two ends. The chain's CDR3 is CASSTVTGELFF. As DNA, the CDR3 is TGTGCCAGCAGCACGGTCACCGGGGAGCTGTTTTTT.

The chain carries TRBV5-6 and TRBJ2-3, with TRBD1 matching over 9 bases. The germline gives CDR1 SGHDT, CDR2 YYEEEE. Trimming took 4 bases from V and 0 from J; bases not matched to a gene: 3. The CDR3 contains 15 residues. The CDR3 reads CASSAGQGSTDTQYF. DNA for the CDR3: TGTGCCAGCAGCGCGGGACAGGGCAGCACAGATACGCAGTATTTT.

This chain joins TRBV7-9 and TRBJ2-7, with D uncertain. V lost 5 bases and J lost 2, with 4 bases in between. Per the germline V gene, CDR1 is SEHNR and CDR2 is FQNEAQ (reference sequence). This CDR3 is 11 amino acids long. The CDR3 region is CASSQAYEQYF. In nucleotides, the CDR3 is TGTGCCAGCAGCCAGGCCTACGAGCAGTACTTC.

This CDR3 is CASSDRAPSTDTQYF. The DNA for the CDR3 is TGCGCCAGCAGTGACAGGGCGCCTAGCACAGATACGCAGTATTTT. This rearrangement joins TRBV10-1 to TRBJ2-3; TRBD1 might be the D (5 bases). With 3 bases removed from V and 0 bases from J, the gap between germline ends came to 10 bases. The V gene's germline CDR1 is WNHNN and CDR2 SYGVQD (reference sequence). The CDR3 length is 15 residues.